This TCR beta chain was captured by sequencing in a study of T cell changes during pregnancy in multiple sclerosis. The CDR3 totals 14 residues. Germline CDR1 reads MDHEN; CDR2 reads SYDVKM. The ends lost 8 bases at V and 6 bases at J; junction bases unmatched: 6. This table comes from immunoSEQ multiplex PCR, and its TCRdb copy is limited to in-frame clones, with some not included. The sample has tens of thousands of clones; around 85% are singletons. This clone was detected only once. The source was CD8+ T cells from peripheral blood mononuclear cells, collected after pregnancy. The rearrangement joins TRBV28 to TRBJ1-6; 8 bases agree with TRBD1. The receptor comes from a female donor with multiple sclerosis, enrolled in a pregnancy study. The DNA of the CDR3 is TGTGCCAGCCGCACGGACAGGGTTAATTCACCCCTCCACTTT. Its protein is CASRTDRVNSPLHF.